This entry is about one T cell receptor beta chain. Its antigen is unidentified. The sample belongs to a study of STAT3 mutations in large granular lymphocyte leukemia. V was clipped by 6 bases and J by 4 bases, with 14 bases between them. Looked up from germline, CDR1 is MNHEY and CDR2 is SVGAGI. The CDR3 consists of 14 residues. General observations from the study: Samples missed the first appearance of the clone. In some patients, a small highly pathogenic clone possibly went undetected. Every T-cell large granular lymphocyte leukemia patient had at least one immunodominant TCR beta clonotype. TCR clonotype switching after therapy occurred in about 35% of the 18 patients. Differing intervals and regimens complicate linking therapy response to clone burden.

The method was immunoSEQ multiplex PCR; TCRdb's version includes in-frame clones alone and lacks a portion of them. The sample contains 9,500 to 15,000 clones, roughly 76% of which appear only once. The sequenced material came from peripheral blood mononuclear cells. V and J are TRBV6-5 and TRBJ2-3; TRBD1 might be the D (6 bases). The clonotype originates from a man between 60 and 75 years old with T-cell large granular lymphocyte leukemia. Some clones in this sample may be carry-over from other donors' samples. The DNA of the CDR3 is TGTGCCAGCAGGAACTCACAGGGCGCAGATACGCAGTATTTT. Translated: CASRNSQGADTQYF.